The subject of this entry is one TCR beta chain. The sample is drawn from a study of blood T cell repertoires in COVID-19. V lost 5 bases and J lost 4, with 5 bases in between. The germline V gene encodes CDR1 DFQATT and CDR2 SNEGSKA (reference sequence). The CDR3 has 10 residues. Method: immunoSEQ multiplex PCR; TCRdb's copy keeps in-frame clones and lacks some. The profile shows about 310,000 clones, more than 70% of them singletons. The clonotype was recovered from a woman in her 50s who had recovered from COVID-19. Sequencing was carried out using peripheral blood. This chain connects TRBV20-1 to TRBJ2-5; D gene uncertain. The CDR3 bases are TGCAGTGCTTCTGTAGAGACCCAGTACTTC. Translation gives CSASVETQYF.